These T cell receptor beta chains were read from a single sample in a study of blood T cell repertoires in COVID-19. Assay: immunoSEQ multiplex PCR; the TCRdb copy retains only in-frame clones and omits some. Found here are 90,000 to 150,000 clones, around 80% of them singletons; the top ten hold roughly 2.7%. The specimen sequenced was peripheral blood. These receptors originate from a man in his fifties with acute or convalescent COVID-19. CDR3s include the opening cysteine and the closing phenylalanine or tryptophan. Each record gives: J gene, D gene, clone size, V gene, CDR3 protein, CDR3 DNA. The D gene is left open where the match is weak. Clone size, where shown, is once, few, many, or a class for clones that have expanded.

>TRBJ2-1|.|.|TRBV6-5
CASRTPGLGYNEQFF
TGTGCCAGCAGGACTCCGGGACTCGGCTACAATGAGCAGTTCTTC
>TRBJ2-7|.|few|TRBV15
CATSRRGRMDEQYF
TGTGCCACCAGCCGCCGAGGTAGGATGGACGAGCAGTACTTC
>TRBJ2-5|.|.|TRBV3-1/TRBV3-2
CASSQAPGFTQETQYF
TGTGCCAGCAGCCAAGCCCCGGGATTTACCCAAGAGACCCAGTACTTC
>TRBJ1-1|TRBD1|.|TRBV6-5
CASSYTGTGNTEAFF
TGTGCCAGCAGCTACACCGGGACAGGGAACACTGAAGCTTTCTTT
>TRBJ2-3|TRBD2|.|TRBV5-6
CASSYGLAPDTQYF
TGTGCCAGCAGCTACGGACTAGCCCCAGATACGCAGTATTTT
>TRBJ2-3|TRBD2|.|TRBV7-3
CASSRGGAADTQYF
TGTGCCAGCAGTCGCGGGGGGGCTGCAGATACGCAGTATTTT
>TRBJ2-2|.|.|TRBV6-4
CASSEIGGAGELFF
TGTGCCAGCAGTGAAATTGGCGGGGCCGGGGAGCTGTTTTTT
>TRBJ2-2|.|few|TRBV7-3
CASSSEGNTGELFF
TGTGCCAGCAGCTCTGAGGGGAACACCGGGGAGCTGTTTTTT
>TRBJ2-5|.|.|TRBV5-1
CASSLKQLKTQYF
TGCGCCAGCAGCTTGAAACAGCTCAAGACCCAGTACTTC
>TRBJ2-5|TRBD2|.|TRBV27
CASSLFTPSGSWETQYF
TGTGCCAGCAGTTTATTTACCCCTAGCGGGTCCTGGGAGACCCAGTACTTC
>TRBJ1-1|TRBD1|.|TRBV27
CASSPQGAGTEAFF
TGTGCCAGCAGCCCACAGGGGGCCGGCACTGAAGCTTTCTTT
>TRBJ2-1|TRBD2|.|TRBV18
CASSPRVSGSSYEQFF
TGTGCCAGCTCACCACGGGTTAGCGGGAGTTCGTATGAGCAGTTCTTC
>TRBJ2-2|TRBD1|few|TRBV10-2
CASSESGDRGSGELFF
TGCGCCAGCAGTGAGTCGGGGGACAGGGGTTCCGGGGAGCTGTTTTTT
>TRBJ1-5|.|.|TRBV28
CASSLYSQPQHF
TGTGCCAGCAGTTTATATAGCCAGCCCCAGCATTTT
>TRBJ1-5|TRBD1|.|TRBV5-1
CASSLRQGDQPQHF
TGCGCCAGCAGCTTGAGACAGGGTGATCAGCCCCAGCATTTT
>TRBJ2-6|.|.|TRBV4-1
CASSNTGAGANVLTF
TGCGCCAGCAGCAACACGGGAGCTGGGGCCAACGTCCTGACTTTC
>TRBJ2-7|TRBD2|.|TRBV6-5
CAHRGGIYEQYF
TGTGCCCACCGGGGGGGGATCTACGAGCAGTACTTC
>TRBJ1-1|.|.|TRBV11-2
CASSLTENTEAFF
TGTGCCAGCAGCCTTACAGAGAACACTGAAGCTTTCTTT
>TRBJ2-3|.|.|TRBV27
CASSPWTETDTQYF
TGTGCCAGCAGTCCGTGGACAGAGACAGATACGCAGTATTTT
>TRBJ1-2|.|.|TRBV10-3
CAISESNPGPNYGYTF
TGTGCCATCAGTGAGTCGAATCCAGGGCCCAACTATGGCTACACCTTC
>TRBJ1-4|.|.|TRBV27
CASSSGEPNEKLFF
TGTGCCAGCAGTTCCGGGGAGCCTAATGAAAAACTGTTTTTT
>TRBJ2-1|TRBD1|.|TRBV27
CASRKGTGYNEQFF
TGTGCCAGCAGAAAAGGGACAGGGTACAATGAGCAGTTCTTC
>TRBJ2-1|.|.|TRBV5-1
CASSLDLLVNEQFF
TGCGCCAGCAGCTTGGACCTACTAGTCAATGAGCAGTTCTTC
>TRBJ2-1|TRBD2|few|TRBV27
CAARTSSYNEQFF
TGTGCCGCACGGACTAGCTCCTACAATGAGCAGTTCTTC
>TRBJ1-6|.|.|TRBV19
CASSISVSPLHF
TGTGCCAGTAGTATTTCGGTGTCACCCCTCCACTTT
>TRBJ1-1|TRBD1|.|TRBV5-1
CASSLTNRGEAFF
TGCGCCAGCAGCTTGACCAACAGGGGGGAAGCTTTCTTT
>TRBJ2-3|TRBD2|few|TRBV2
CASSDAGRGTDTQYF
TGTGCCAGCAGTGATGCCGGGAGGGGCACAGATACGCAGTATTTT
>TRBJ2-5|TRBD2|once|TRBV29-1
CSVAGTSGQETQYF
TGCAGCGTGGCCGGGACTAGCGGCCAAGAGACCCAGTACTTC
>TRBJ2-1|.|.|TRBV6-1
CASSEGGQGEQFF
TGTGCCAGCAGTGAAGGGGGGCAAGGTGAGCAGTTCTTC
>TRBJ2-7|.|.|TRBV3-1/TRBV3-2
CASSQGSGSYEQYF
TGTGCCAGCAGCCAAGGGTCAGGTAGCTACGAGCAGTACTTC
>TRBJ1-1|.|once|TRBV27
CASSHLEGAEAFF
TGTGCCAGCAGTCATCTCGAAGGGGCTGAAGCTTTCTTT
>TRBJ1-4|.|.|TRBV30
CAWSEQGKKLFF
TGTGCCTGGAGTGAACAGGGAAAAAAACTGTTTTTT
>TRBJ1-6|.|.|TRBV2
CASSEALVGGRTNSPLHF
TGTGCCAGCAGTGAAGCGCTTGTCGGGGGGCGAACAAATTCACCCCTCCACTTT
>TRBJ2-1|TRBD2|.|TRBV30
CAWRPLTSGRAIFHNEQFF
TGTGCCTGGAGACCATTGACTAGCGGGAGGGCCATTTTTCACAATGAGCAGTTCTTC
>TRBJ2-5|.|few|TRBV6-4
CASSETSEETQYF
TGTGCCAGCAGCGAAACTAGTGAGGAGACCCAGTACTTC
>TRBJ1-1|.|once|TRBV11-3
CASSLPVAVTEAFF
TGTGCCAGCAGCTTGCCGGTTGCGGTCACTGAAGCTTTCTTT
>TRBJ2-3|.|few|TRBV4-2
CASSHPLSPFTDTQYF
TGTGCCAGCAGCCACCCTTTAAGCCCATTCACAGATACGCAGTATTTT
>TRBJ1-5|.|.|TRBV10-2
CASSDPGEGQPQHF
TGCGCCAGCAGTGATCCTGGAGAAGGTCAGCCCCAGCATTTT
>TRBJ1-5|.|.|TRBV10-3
CAISESTNQPQHF
TGTGCCATCAGTGAGTCGACAAATCAGCCCCAGCATTTT
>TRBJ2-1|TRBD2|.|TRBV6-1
CASSVTYGAGDFAYNEQFF
TGTGCCAGCAGTGTCACCTACGGGGCGGGGGATTTCGCCTACAATGAGCAGTTCTTC
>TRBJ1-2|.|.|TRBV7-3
CASSLAGQDGYTF
TGTGCCAGCAGCTTGGCAGGGCAAGATGGCTACACCTTC
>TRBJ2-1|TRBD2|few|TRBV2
CASRTSGGVPYYNEQFF
TGTGCCAGCAGGACTAGCGGGGGGGTCCCCTACTACAATGAGCAGTTCTTC
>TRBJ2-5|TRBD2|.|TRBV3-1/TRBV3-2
CASSIGTSGGETQYF
TGTGCCAGCAGCATAGGGACTAGCGGGGGCGAGACCCAGTACTTC
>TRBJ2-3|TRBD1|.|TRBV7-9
CASRPTGGDTQYF
TGTGCCAGCAGGCCTACAGGGGGAGATACGCAGTATTTT
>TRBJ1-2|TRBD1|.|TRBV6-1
CASSEGAGTDGYTF
TGTGCCAGCAGTGAAGGGGCAGGGACAGATGGCTACACCTTC
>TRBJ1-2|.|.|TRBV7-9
CASTDLGGDLGYYGYTF
TGTGCCAGCACCGACCTCGGGGGGGATCTAGGGTATTATGGCTACACCTTC
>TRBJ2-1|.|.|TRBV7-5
CARSLAKGLAGVSEQFF
TGTGCCAGAAGCTTAGCTAAAGGACTAGCGGGAGTAAGTGAGCAGTTCTTC
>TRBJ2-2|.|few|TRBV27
CASSLLPGGELFF
TGTGCCAGCAGTTTATTACCGGGCGGGGAGCTGTTTTTT
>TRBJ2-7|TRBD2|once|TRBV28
CASSPSGGYEQYF
TGTGCCAGCAGTCCCAGCGGGGGTTACGAGCAGTACTTC
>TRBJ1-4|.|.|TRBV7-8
CASSSGAFEKLFF
TGTGCCAGCAGCTCAGGGGCTTTTGAAAAACTGTTTTTT
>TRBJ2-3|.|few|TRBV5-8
CASSSDRGDTQYF
TGTGCCAGCAGCAGTGACCGGGGGGATACGCAGTATTTT
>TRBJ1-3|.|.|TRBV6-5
CASTQGNTGNTIYF
TGTGCCAGCACCCAGGGGAATACTGGAAACACCATATATTTT
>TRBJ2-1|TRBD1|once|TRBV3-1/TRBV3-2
CASSQNRGNEQFF
TGTGCCAGCAGCCAGAACAGGGGCAATGAGCAGTTCTTC
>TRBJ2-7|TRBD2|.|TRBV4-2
CASSHPSPLADRGEQYF
TGTGCCAGCAGCCATCCCAGCCCACTAGCGGATAGGGGCGAGCAGTACTTC
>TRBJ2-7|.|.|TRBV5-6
CASSLGGPQGPRGYEQYF
TGTGCCAGCAGCTTGGGGGGCCCTCAGGGGCCCCGAGGGTACGAGCAGTACTTC